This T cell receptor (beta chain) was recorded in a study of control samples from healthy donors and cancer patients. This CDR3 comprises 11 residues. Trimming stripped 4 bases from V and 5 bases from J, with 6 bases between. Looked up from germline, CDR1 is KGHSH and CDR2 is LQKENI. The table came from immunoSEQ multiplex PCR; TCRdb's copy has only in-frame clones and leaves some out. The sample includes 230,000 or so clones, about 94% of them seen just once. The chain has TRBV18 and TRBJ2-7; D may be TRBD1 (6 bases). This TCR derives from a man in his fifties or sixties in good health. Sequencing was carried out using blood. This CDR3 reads CASSQGDEQYF. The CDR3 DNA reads TGTGCCAGCTCACAGGGGGACGAGCAGTACTTC.